Listed below are T cell receptor beta chains from one sample, sequenced in a study of shared clonotypes between healthy human individuals. The assay was immunoSEQ multiplex PCR, and TCRdb's table has in-frame clones only and misses some. The sample lists some 1.5 million clones, 95% to 99% occurring once. The material sequenced was naive CD4+ T cells sorted from blood. The receptor set was obtained from a man aged 25-40 years in good health. CDR3s include the opening cysteine and the closing phenylalanine or tryptophan. The D gene is left open where the match is weak. A row's size may be missing; if present it is once, few, many or a size class.

size | J | D | V | DNA | CDR3
- | TRBJ2-7 | - | TRBV6-5 | TGTGCCAGCAGGGGGGTGGGGACGAAGTACGAGCAGTACTTC | CASRGVGTKYEQYF
- | TRBJ1-1 | - | TRBV7-2 | TGTGCCAGCAGCTTAGGAAGAACTGAAGCTTTCTTT | CASSLGRTEAFF
- | TRBJ2-1 | - | TRBV7-2 | TGTGCCAGCAGCCCCCTCTCTGGGCTAGATTCCTACAATGAGCAGTTCTTC | CASSPLSGLDSYNEQFF
- | TRBJ1-3 | - | TRBV9 | TGTGCCAGCAGCGTAGGAGGGCGCAGTGGGTTGAGAGCTGGAAACACCATATATTTT | CASSVGGRSGLRAGNTIYF
- | TRBJ1-1 | - | TRBV7-3 | TGTGCCAGCAGCGCCCCCGGACAGGAAGCTTTCTTT | CASSAPGQEAFF
once | TRBJ2-3 | - | TRBV7-9 | TGTGCCAGCACACGCACAGATACGCAGTATTTT | CASTRTDTQYF
once | TRBJ2-7 | TRBD2 | TRBV6-4 | TGTGCCATCGAGGAAGGGACTAGTTTCCACGAGCAGTACTTC | CAIEEGTSFHEQYF
- | TRBJ2-1 | - | TRBV29-1 | TGCAGCGTTGCCCCCAACCAAATAGGGAACAATGAGCAGTTCTTC | CSVAPNQIGNNEQFF
- | TRBJ1-3 | TRBD1 | TRBV28 | TGTGCCAGCAGCCCGGGGACAGGGGTGACCTCTGGAAACACCATATATTTT | CASSPGTGVTSGNTIYF
- | TRBJ1-5 | TRBD1 | TRBV2 | TGTGCCAGCAGGAAAGACAGGGCCGTTCATAGCAATCAGCCCCAGCATTTT | CASRKDRAVHSNQPQHF
- | TRBJ1-4 | - | TRBV4-3 | TGCGCCAGCAGCCTCTTGATTCGTGAAAAACTGTTTTTT | CASSLLIREKLFF
- | TRBJ1-5 | - | TRBV28 | TGTGCCAGCAGGGGCGGCCTTAATCAGCCCCAGCATTTT | CASRGGLNQPQHF
- | TRBJ2-3 | TRBD2 | TRBV11-3 | TGTGCCAGCAGCGAAGGGACTAGCGGGACCGTGCGCGCAGATACGCAGTATTTT | CASSEGTSGTVRADTQYF
- | TRBJ2-3 | - | TRBV11-2 | TGTGCCAGCACAAATCTAGGGCGACCGCCAGATACGCAGTATTTT | CASTNLGRPPDTQYF
- | TRBJ1-5 | - | TRBV2 | TGTGCCAGCAATCCAATGGGGCAGAATCAGCCCCAGCATTTT | CASNPMGQNQPQHF
- | TRBJ2-2 | - | TRBV13 | TGTGCCAGCAGCTTATTAGAGGGGGGACACACCGGGGAGCTGTTTTTT | CASSLLEGGHTGELFF
- | TRBJ2-3 | TRBD2 | TRBV29-1 | TGCAGCGTCCCGGGACTAGCGGGAGGGCCGGGAGATACGCAGTATTTT | CSVPGLAGGPGDTQYF
- | TRBJ2-2 | - | TRBV11-2 | TGTGCCAGCAGCATACGATCAGCGGGCGCATCGAACACCGGGGAGCTGTTTTTT | CASSIRSAGASNTGELFF
- | TRBJ2-3 | - | TRBV10-1 | TGCGCCAGCAGTGAGAACCCCTCTCTGTCGGATACGCAGTATTTT | CASSENPSLSDTQYF
- | TRBJ2-7 | - | TRBV14 | TGTGCCAGCAGCCAAGCTAGAGCTGTCAGCTACGAGCAGTACTTC | CASSQARAVSYEQYF
- | TRBJ1-1 | TRBD1 | TRBV2 | TGTGCCAGCAGTGTAACCCAGGGGGCCATAGCTTTCTTT | CASSVTQGAIAFF
- | TRBJ2-1 | - | TRBV19 | TGTGCCAGTAGAGCTGGCGGGTCCTACAATGAGCAGTTCTTC | CASRAGGSYNEQFF
- | TRBJ2-1 | - | TRBV10-1 | TGCGCCAGCCTCCGGCGATTTGAGCAGTTCTTC | CASLRRFEQFF
once | TRBJ1-5 | TRBD1 | TRBV2 | TGTGCCAGCAGTGCCCCAAGAGGCACAGGGGGCAATCAGCCCCAGCATTTT | CASSAPRGTGGNQPQHF
once | TRBJ2-3 | - | TRBV5-1 | TGCGCCAGCAGCTCGCCCGAGTTGATAGATACGCAGTATTTT | CASSSPELIDTQYF
- | TRBJ2-1 | TRBD2 | TRBV7-3 | TGTGCCAGCAGCCCGCGGACTAGCGGAGCCTACAATGAGCAGTTCTTC | CASSPRTSGAYNEQFF
- | TRBJ1-2 | TRBD1 | TRBV11-2 | TGTGCCAGCAGCCCTGACAACACCGGGACAGGGGGAGGTGGCTACACCTTC | CASSPDNTGTGGGGYTF
- | TRBJ2-1 | - | TRBV5-5 | TGTGCCAGCAGCCGCGCGGCGCGTAGCTCCTACAATGAGCAGTTCTTC | CASSRAARSSYNEQFF
- | TRBJ1-2 | - | TRBV6-8 | TGTGCCAGCAATGAAGGGACGAACTGCTACACCTTC | CASNEGTNCYTF
- | TRBJ2-7 | - | TRBV19 | TGTGCCAGTAGTATTGGTGGCGGTAAATCCTACGAGCAGTACTTC | CASSIGGGKSYEQYF
- | TRBJ2-7 | - | TRBV5-1 | TGCGCCAGCAGCCGCCTGGCGGCGGGGGCCGGCGAGCAGTACTTC | CASSRLAAGAGEQYF
- | TRBJ1-2 | - | TRBV27 | TGTGCCAGCAGTTTGAAGGGGATGAGGGGCTACACCTTC | CASSLKGMRGYTF
- | TRBJ2-6 | - | TRBV11-3 | TGTGCCAGCAGCTCAGGGGTATCTGGGGCCAACGTCCTGACTTTC | CASSSGVSGANVLTF
- | TRBJ1-5 | - | TRBV28 | TGTGCCAGCAGTTACCCCCCCTGGAAGGAAAGCAATCAGCCCCAGCATTTT | CASSYPPWKESNQPQHF
once | TRBJ2-1 | - | TRBV28 | TGTGCCAGCAGGTTAGACAGCTACAATGAGCAGTTCTTC | CASRLDSYNEQFF
- | TRBJ1-1 | TRBD1 | TRBV19 | TGTGCCAGTAGTCTCCGGGACAGGGGTCGGACTGAAGCTTTCTTT | CASSLRDRGRTEAFF
- | TRBJ1-3 | TRBD1 | TRBV5-4 | TGTGCCAGCAGCAGGACAGGGTTCGGAAACACCATATATTTT | CASSRTGFGNTIYF
- | TRBJ2-7 | TRBD2 | TRBV4-1 | TGCGCCAGCAGCCAAGATAGACTAGCAGACACCTACGAGCAGTACTTC | CASSQDRLADTYEQYF
- | TRBJ1-4 | - | TRBV5-5 | TGTGCCAGCAGCGCACACGGGGGGGAGAATGAAAAACTGTTTTTT | CASSAHGGENEKLFF
- | TRBJ1-3 | TRBD1 | TRBV10-3 | TGTGCCGTAAGACAGGGAAACTCTGGAAACACCATATATTTT | CAVRQGNSGNTIYF
- | TRBJ1-1 | - | TRBV18 | TGTGCCAGCTCACCGTTGGACTCACTGAACACTGAAGCTTTCTTT | CASSPLDSLNTEAFF
- | TRBJ2-3 | - | TRBV27 | TGTGCCAGCAGTTTATACGGAGAGGGACGCATGTATTTT | CASSLYGEGRMYF
- | TRBJ2-7 | TRBD1 | TRBV19 | TGTGCCAGTATCGACCTAAAGGACAGGGAGAGGGAACCCTCATCCTACGAGCAGTACTTC | CASIDLKDREREPSSYEQYF
- | TRBJ2-3 | - | TRBV18 | TGTGCCAGCTCCCTGGGGCTCGGCACAGATACGCAGTATTTT | CASSLGLGTDTQYF
- | TRBJ2-7 | - | TRBV15 | TGTGCCACCAGCAGAGCTGCGTCCTACGAGCAGTACTTC | CATSRAASYEQYF
- | TRBJ2-7 | - | TRBV30 | TGTGCCTGGAGTGCTAACCTAGGGACCGAGCAGTACTTC | CAWSANLGTEQYF
- | TRBJ1-1 | - | TRBV5-6 | TGTGCCAGCAGCCCCTCACGGAGGAACACTGAAGCTTTCTTT | CASSPSRRNTEAFF